What follows are 15 T cell receptor beta chains derived from one specimen sequenced in a study of regulatory T cells in long-lasting Graves disease. The time point was: newly diagnosed GD, antithyroid drugs for less than 3 months. From RNA extracted from PBMCs, the TCR library was made. Building the TCR beta libraries relied on iRepertoire HTBI primers, and CDR3 regions underwent Arm-PCR. One entry per CDR3 protein, called by TCRdb with MiXCR from the multiplex PCR reads. This sample has around 250,000 distinct CDR3 sequences; 18% occur once, and the top ten carry 12% to 15%. These same data were also listed under a study on T cells in Graves' hyperthyroidism and ophthalmopathy.

This specimen was peripheral blood mononuclear cells (PBMCs), taken at new diagnosis, from a patient treated with antithyroid drugs. These receptors all stem from a woman aged 25 to 39 with Graves disease.

This clonotype occurred a few times. V usage is TRBV5-1 and J usage is TRBJ1-6, with D hard to call. Per germline, CDR1 SGHRS and CDR2 YFSETQ. This CDR3 has 19 amino acids. Between the trimmed V and J ends, which lost 1 base and 5 bases, there was a span of 22 bases. The CDR3 here is CASSLWASLDGKHNSPLHF. CDR3 nucleotide sequence: TGCGCCAGCAGCTTGTGGGCTAGTCTTGACGGGAAACATAATTCACCCCTCCACTTT.

In this sample, this clonotype turned up many times. This chain links TRBV29-1 with TRBJ2-7; 9 nucleotides align to TRBD2. The CDR3 is 11 amino acids. V lost 6 bases and J lost 6; bases outside the gene matches: 3. Looked up from germline, CDR1 is SQVTM and CDR2 is ANQGSEA. CDR3 region: CSVRGGVEQYF. The CDR3 coding sequence is TGCAGCGTGCGGGGGGGCGTCGAGCAGTACTTC.

In its sample, this clonotype was seen many times. The chain joins TRBV20-1 to TRBJ1-2, with no clear D. The length of the CDR3 is 13 residues. CDR1 and CDR2 (germline): DFQATT, SNEGSKA (reference sequence). V lost 1 base, J lost 4 bases, and 10 bases lay in between. CDR3 amino acids: CSARGTSSYGYTF. The CDR3 DNA sequence: TGCAGTGCTAGAGGCACCTCCAGCTATGGCTACACCTTC.

This clonotype was recorded many times. The chain combines TRBV3-1 with TRBJ1-2, with D hard to call. Trimming took 1 base from V and 4 from J, leaving 7 bases between them. The germline V gene encodes CDR1 LGHDT and CDR2 YNNKEL (reference sequence). The CDR3 has 13 residues. CDR3 residues: CASSQVNGYGYTF. The DNA for the CDR3 is TGTGCCAGCAGCCAAGTAAACGGCTATGGCTACACCTTC.

For this clonotype: A read error likely explains this, since a far larger clone differs by one base. V gene TRBV12-3 or TRBV12-4 combines with J gene TRBJ2-3, with a possible D match to TRBD1 (6 bases). The CDR3 totals 12 residues. The V gene lost 4 bases and the J gene lost 5 bases, with 7 bases spanning the gap. Here the CDR3 DNA reads TGTGCCAGCAGTTCAGGGGAAGATACGCAGTATTTT. As protein: CASSSGEDTQYF.

This clonotype was found many times. The chain recombines TRBV9 with TRBJ2-5, with D uncertain. Deletions cut 5 bases from V and 5 bases from J, with 16 bases between. The germline CDR1 and CDR2 sequences are SGDLS and YYNGEE. This CDR3 contains 14 residues. CDR3 DNA sequence: TGTGCCAGCAGGGAGAACGATTTTGGGGAGACCCAGTACTTC. This sequence encodes CASRENDFGETQYF. Based on the CDR3 plus reference TRBV9 and TRBJ2-5, the full variable domain is DSGVTQTPKHLITATGQRVTLRCSPRSGDLSVYWYQQSLDQGLQFLIQYYNGEERAKGNILERFSAQQFPDLHSELNLSSLELGDSALYFCASRENDFGETQYFGPGTRLLVL.

The gene calls are TRBV11-2 and TRBJ2-1, with 7 bases lining up with TRBD2. The ends lost 1 base at V and 4 bases at J; junction bases unmatched: 10. The CDR3 is 17 residues long. From germline, CDR1 is SGHAT and CDR2 FQNNGV. The CDR3 loop reads CASSLGERGEIYNEQFF. The CDR3 region has the DNA TGTGCCAGCAGCTTAGGTGAACGGGGGGAAATTTACAATGAGCAGTTCTTC.

At least ten counts were recorded for this clonotype. The V and J genes are TRBV5-1 and TRBJ1-1; 7 positions agree with TRBD1. The J segment lost 5 bases and the V segment lost 2 bases, leaving 6 bases of the junction unmatched. Per germline, CDR1 SGHRS and CDR2 YFSETQ. The CDR3 has 14 amino acids. In DNA form, the CDR3 reads TGCGCCAGCAGCTTAACACAGGGGACTACTGAAGCTTTCTTT. Translated: CASSLTQGTTEAFF.

This clonotype was observed many times. The V and J genes are TRBV2 and TRBJ1-1, with D maybe TRBD1 (5 bases). The CDR3 length is 13 residues. V lost 5 bases, J lost 3 bases, and 10 bases lay in between. Per germline, CDR1 SNHLY and CDR2 FYNNEI. The CDR3 bases are TGTGCCAGCAGTTCAGGGTGGGACACTGAAGCTTTCTTT. Translation: CASSSGWDTEAFF.

This clonotype was found many times. The V gene is TRBV5-1, the J gene TRBJ2-7, with D perhaps TRBD2 (6 bases). CDR1 and CDR2 (germline): SGHRS, YFSETQ. Trimming removed 6 bases from V and 3 bases from J, with 19 bases in between. This CDR3 region has 15 residues. The chain's CDR3 is CASTWGDPGYYEQYF. The CDR3 DNA reads as TGCGCCAGCACCTGGGGGGACCCGGGGTACTACGAGCAGTACTTC.

This clonotype was observed many times. V usage is TRBV20-1 and J usage is TRBJ2-7; the match to TRBD1 covers 8 bases. The J segment lost 7 bases and the V segment lost 6 bases, leaving 14 bases of the junction unmatched. CDR1 and CDR2 (germline): DFQATT, SNEGSKA (reference sequence). This CDR3 has 14 residues. CDR3 protein: CSAAPGTGIGEQYF. The CDR3 DNA sequence: TGCAGTGCAGCCCCTGGGACAGGTATTGGGGAGCAGTACTTC.

This clonotype occurred a few times. CDR3 nucleotide sequence: TGTGCCAGTAGTAAGTCAGGGACCGAAAACATTCAGTACTTC. Its translation: CASSKSGTENIQYF. The gene calls are TRBV19 and TRBJ2-4; D is possibly TRBD1 or TRBD2 (5 bases each). Looked up from germline, CDR1 is LNHDA and CDR2 is SQIVND (reference sequence). The ends were cut back, 4 bases at V and 5 bases at J, with 12 bases in the middle. This CDR3 contains 14 residues.

This clonotype was seen ten or more times. The genes are TRBV19 and TRBJ2-1, with D possibly TRBD1 on 5 matching bases. Trimming took 4 bases from V and 9 from J, leaving 19 bases between them. The CDR3 runs 15 residues. Per germline, CDR1 LNHDA and CDR2 SQIVND (reference sequence). The CDR3 region has the DNA TGTGCCAGTAGTACGCACCAGACAGTATTCCCTGAGCAGTTCTTC. Amino acid sequence: CASSTHQTVFPEQFF.

This clonotype was found many times. This sequence joins TRBV2 and TRBJ2-1, with TRBD2 identical over 11 bases. CDR3 length equals 15 residues. With 5 bases clipped from V and 4 bases from J, the junction kept 4 bases outside the gene matches. Germline V gives CDR1 SNHLY, CDR2 FYNNEI. The CDR3, as DNA: TGTGCCAGCAGTTGGACTAGCGGGCCTTACAATGAGCAGTTCTTC. As protein: CASSWTSGPYNEQFF.

V gene TRBV5-4 combines with J gene TRBJ2-5, with 9 positions matching TRBD2. The CDR3 contains 14 residues. Germline assignment: CDR1 SGHNT and CDR2 YYREEE (reference sequence). The junction had 4 bases not matched to a gene; V was cut back by 2 bases and J by 5 bases. The CDR3 DNA reads TGTGCCAGCAGCTTTGGCGGGGGGGCCGAGACCCAGTACTTC. This encodes CASSFGGGAETQYF.